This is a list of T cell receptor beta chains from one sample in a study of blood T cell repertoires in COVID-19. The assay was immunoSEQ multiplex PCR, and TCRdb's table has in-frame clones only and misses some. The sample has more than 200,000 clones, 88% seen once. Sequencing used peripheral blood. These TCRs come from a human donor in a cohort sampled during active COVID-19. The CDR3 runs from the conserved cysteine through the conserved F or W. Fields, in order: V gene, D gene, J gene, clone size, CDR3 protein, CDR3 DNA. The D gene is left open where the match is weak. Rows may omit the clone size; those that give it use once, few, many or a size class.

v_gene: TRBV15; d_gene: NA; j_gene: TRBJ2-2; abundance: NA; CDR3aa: CATSRDGGYTGELFF; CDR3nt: TGTGCCACCAGCAGAGATGGGGGCTACACCGGGGAGCTGTTTTTT
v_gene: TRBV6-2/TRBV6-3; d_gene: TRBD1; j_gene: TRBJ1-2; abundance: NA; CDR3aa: CASSYIRGRSPAQNVGYTF; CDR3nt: TGTGCCAGCAGTTATATCAGGGGGCGATCTCCGGCCCAAAATGTTGGCTACACCTTC
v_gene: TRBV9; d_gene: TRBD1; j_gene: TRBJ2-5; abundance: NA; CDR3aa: CASSGTGGETQYF; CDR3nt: TGTGCCAGCAGCGGCACAGGGGGCGAGACCCAGTACTTC
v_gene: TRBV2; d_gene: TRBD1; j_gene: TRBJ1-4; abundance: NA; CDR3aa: CASSRKQGAHNEKLFF; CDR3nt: TGTGCCAGCAGTCGAAAACAGGGGGCCCATAATGAAAAACTGTTTTTT
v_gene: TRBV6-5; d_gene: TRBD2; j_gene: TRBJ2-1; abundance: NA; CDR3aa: CASSFLSGGARRIFF; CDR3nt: TGTGCCAGCAGTTTCCTAAGCGGGGGGGCCCGTAGAATCTTCTTC
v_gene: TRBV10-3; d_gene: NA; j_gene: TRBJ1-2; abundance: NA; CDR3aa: CAISPTGRVGGYTF; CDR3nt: TGTGCCATCAGTCCCACAGGGAGGGTGGGCGGCTACACCTTC
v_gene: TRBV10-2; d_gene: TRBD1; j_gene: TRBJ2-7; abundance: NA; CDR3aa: CASRTGMTYEQYF; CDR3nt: TGCGCCAGCAGGACAGGGATGACCTACGAGCAGTACTTC
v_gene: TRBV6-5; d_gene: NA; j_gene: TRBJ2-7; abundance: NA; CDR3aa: CASTHGAGLGEQYF; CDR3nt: TGTGCCAGCACCCATGGGGCAGGGCTTGGGGAGCAGTACTTC
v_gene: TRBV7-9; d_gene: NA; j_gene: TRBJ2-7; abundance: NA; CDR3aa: CASSSARDKHYEQYF; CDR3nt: TGTGCCAGCAGCTCCGCCCGGGACAAACACTACGAGCAGTACTTC
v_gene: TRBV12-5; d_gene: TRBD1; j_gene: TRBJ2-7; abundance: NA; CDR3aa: CASGGQGGYEQYF; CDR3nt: TGTGCTAGTGGGGGACAGGGGGGCTACGAGCAGTACTTC
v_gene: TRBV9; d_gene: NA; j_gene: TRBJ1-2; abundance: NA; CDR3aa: CASSVGGTLRDGYTF; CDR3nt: TGTGCCAGCAGCGTAGGTGGCACCCTGAGGGATGGCTACACCTTC
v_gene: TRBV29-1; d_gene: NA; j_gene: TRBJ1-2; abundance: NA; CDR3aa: CSVQEVGGYTF; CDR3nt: TGCAGCGTCCAAGAGGTGGGTGGCTACACCTTC
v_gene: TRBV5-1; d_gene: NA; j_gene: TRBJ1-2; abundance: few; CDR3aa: CASSLGQVGSLTF; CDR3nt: TGCGCCAGCAGCTTGGGACAGGTTGGCTCCCTCACCTTC
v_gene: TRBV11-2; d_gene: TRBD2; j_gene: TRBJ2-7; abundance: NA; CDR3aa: CASSLTGPARGGGAHEQYF; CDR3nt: TGTGCCAGCAGCTTAACGGGCCCCGCCCGGGGCGGGGGGGCCCACGAGCAGTACTTC
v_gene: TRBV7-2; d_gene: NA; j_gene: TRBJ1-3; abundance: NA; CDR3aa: CASSSQPFGGSYGNTIYF; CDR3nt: TGTGCCAGCAGCTCCCAACCCTTCGGGGGATCGTACGGAAACACCATATATTTT
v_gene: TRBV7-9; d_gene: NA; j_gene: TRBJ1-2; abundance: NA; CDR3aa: CASSRPGVNYGYTF; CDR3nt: TGTGCCAGCAGCCGTCCCGGGGTAAACTATGGCTACACCTTC
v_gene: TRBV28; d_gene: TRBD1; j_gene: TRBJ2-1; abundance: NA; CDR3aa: CASSITGVYNEQFF; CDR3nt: TGTGCCAGCAGTATTACAGGGGTCTACAATGAGCAGTTCTTC
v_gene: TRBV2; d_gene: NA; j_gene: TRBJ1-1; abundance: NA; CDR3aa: CASSLDAGAYTEAFF; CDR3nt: TGTGCCAGCAGCCTCGACGCGGGGGCATACACTGAAGCTTTCTTT
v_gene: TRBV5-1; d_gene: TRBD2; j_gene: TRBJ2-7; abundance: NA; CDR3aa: CASSSGGYEQYF; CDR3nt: TGCGCCAGCAGCTCGGGGGGGTACGAGCAGTACTTC
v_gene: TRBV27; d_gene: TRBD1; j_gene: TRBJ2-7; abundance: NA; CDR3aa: CASSAGQGVYEQYF; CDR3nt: TGTGCCAGCAGTGCCGGACAGGGGGTCTACGAGCAGTACTTC
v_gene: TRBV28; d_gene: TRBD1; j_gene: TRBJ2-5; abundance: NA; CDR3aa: CASSLSGRGYEQETQYF; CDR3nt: TGTGCCAGCAGTTTATCGGGCAGGGGGTACGAACAAGAGACCCAGTACTTC
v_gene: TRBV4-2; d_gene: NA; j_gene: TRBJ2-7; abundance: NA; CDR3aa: CASSQGGGSTGYYEQYF; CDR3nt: TGTGCCAGCAGCCAAGGGGGGGGATCGACAGGTTACTACGAGCAGTACTTC
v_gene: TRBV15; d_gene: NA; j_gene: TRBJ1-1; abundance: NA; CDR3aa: CATSRGQVNTEAFF; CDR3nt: TGTGCCACCAGCAGGGGCCAAGTGAACACTGAAGCTTTCTTT
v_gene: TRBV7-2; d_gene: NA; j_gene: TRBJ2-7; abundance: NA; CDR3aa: CASSFLGAPYEQYF; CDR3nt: TGTGCCAGCAGCTTTTTGGGGGCCCCCTACGAGCAGTACTTC
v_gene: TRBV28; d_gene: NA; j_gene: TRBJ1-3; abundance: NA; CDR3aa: CASSLLSDRLSSGNTIYF; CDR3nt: TGTGCCAGCAGTTTATTATCCGACAGGCTGAGCTCTGGAAACACCATATATTTT
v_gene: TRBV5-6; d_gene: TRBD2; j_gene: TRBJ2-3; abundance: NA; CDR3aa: CASSLVPSGGTQYF; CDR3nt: TGTGCCAGCAGCTTGGTACCTAGCGGGGGTACGCAGTATTTT
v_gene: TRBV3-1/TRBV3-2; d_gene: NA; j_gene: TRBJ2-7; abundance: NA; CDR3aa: CASSQDLPSYEQYF; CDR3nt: TGTGCCAGCAGCCAAGATTTGCCCAGTTACGAGCAGTACTTC
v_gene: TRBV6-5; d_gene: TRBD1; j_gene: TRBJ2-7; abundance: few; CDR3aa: CASSYDRGSYEQYF; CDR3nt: TGTGCCAGCAGTTACGACAGGGGGTCCTACGAGCAGTACTTC
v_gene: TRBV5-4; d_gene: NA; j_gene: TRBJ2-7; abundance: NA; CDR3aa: CASSRGGGSPYEQYF; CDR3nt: TGTGCCAGCAGCCGCGGCGGCGGGTCGCCCTACGAGCAGTACTTC
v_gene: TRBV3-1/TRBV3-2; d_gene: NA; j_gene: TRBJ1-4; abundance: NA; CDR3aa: CASSQESADLRGKLFF; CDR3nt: TGTGCCAGCAGCCAAGAAAGTGCGGACCTTAGGGGAAAACTGTTTTTT
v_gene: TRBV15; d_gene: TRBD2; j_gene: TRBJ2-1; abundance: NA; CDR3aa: CATSLWTSSNEQFF; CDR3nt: TGTGCCACCAGCCTTTGGACTAGCAGCAATGAGCAGTTCTTC
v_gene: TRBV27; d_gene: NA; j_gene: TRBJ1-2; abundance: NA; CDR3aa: CASSSTAYYGYTF; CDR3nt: TGTGCCAGCAGTTCGACAGCTTACTATGGCTACACCTTC
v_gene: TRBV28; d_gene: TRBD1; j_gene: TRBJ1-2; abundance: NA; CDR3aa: CASSLLKTGVGGYGYTF; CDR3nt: TGTGCCAGCAGTTTACTTAAGACAGGGGTAGGCGGCTATGGCTACACCTTC
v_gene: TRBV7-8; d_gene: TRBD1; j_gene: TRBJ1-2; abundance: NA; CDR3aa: CASSLAGGQGGYGYTF; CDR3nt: TGTGCCAGCAGCTTAGCGGGGGGACAGGGAGGCTATGGCTACACCTTC
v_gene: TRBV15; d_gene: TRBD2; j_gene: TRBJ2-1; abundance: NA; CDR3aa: CATSRGSASGSKGRFEQFF; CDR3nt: TGTGCCACCAGCAGAGGGTCGGCTAGCGGTTCAAAGGGGAGGTTTGAGCAGTTCTTC
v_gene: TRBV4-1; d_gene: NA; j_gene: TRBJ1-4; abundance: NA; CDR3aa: CASSPRGRGGGLNEKLFF; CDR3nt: TGCGCCAGCAGCCCTAGGGGGAGAGGGGGAGGGCTTAATGAAAAACTGTTTTTT
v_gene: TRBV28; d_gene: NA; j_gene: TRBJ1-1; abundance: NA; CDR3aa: CASSPLEVPSLSEAFF; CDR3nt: TGTGCCAGCAGTCCTTTGGAGGTCCCCTCTTTATCTGAAGCTTTCTTT
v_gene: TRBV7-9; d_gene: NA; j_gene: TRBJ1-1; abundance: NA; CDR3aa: CASSATPGMNTEAFF; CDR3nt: TGTGCCAGCAGCGCCACCCCGGGGATGAACACTGAAGCTTTCTTT
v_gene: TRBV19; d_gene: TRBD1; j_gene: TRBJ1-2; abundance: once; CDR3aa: CASSTTWTGDMGYTF; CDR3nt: TGTGCCAGTAGTACCACGTGGACAGGGGATATGGGCTACACCTTC
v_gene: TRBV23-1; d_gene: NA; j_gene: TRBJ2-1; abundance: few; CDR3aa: CASSQSGRLNEQFF; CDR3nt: TGCGCCAGCAGTCAATCGGGGCGCCTCAATGAGCAGTTCTTC
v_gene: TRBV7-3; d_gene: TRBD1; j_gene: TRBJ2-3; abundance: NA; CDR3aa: CASSPSLAGQGPQYF; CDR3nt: TGTGCCAGCAGCCCTAGTCTGGCGGGACAGGGGCCGCAGTATTTT
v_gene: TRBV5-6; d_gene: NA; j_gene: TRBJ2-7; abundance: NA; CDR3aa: CASRFSWSYEQYF; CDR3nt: TGTGCCAGCAGATTTAGCTGGTCCTACGAGCAGTACTTC
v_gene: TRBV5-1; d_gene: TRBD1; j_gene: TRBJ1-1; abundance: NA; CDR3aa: CASSFGQGAGEAFF; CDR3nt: TGCGCCAGCAGCTTTGGACAGGGGGCAGGTGAAGCTTTCTTT
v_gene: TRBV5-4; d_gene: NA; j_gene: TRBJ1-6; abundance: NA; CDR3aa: CASRPDRTRKNNSPLHF; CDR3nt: TGTGCCAGCAGACCTGACAGGACTCGAAAGAATAATTCACCCCTCCACTTT
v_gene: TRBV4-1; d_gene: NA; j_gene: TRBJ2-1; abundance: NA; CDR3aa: CASSQRLGAGPRSEQFF; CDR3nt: TGCGCCAGCAGCCAAAGGCTAGGGGCGGGGCCCAGGAGTGAGCAGTTCTTC
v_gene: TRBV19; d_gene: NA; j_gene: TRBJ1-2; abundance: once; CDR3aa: CASVVQGLSDAGYTF; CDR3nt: TGTGCCAGCGTAGTCCAGGGACTGTCAGATGCTGGCTACACCTTC
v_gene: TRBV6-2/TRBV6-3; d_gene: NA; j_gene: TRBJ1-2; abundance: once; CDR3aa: CASSYPGITGYTF; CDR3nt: TGTGCCAGCAGTTACCCAGGGATTACTGGCTACACCTTC
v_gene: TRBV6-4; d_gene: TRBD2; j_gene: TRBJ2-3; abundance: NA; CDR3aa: CASSDQGTNTDTQYF; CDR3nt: TGTGCCAGCAGTGACCAAGGGACTAACACAGATACGCAGTATTTT
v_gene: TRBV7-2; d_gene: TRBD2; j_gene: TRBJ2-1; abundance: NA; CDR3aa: CASSSLAGPSYNEQFF; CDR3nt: TGTGCCAGCAGCTCATTAGCGGGCCCGTCCTACAATGAGCAGTTCTTC
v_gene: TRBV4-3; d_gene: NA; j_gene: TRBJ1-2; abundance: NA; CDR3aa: CASSQGSRVNYGYTF; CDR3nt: TGCGCCAGCAGCCAAGGGTCCAGGGTTAACTATGGCTACACCTTC
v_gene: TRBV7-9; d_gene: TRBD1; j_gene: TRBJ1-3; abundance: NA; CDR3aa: CASSLLRQGSGNTIYF; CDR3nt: TGTGCCAGCAGCTTACTTCGACAGGGGTCCGGAAACACCATATATTTT